The next 16 T cell receptor beta chains were all read from a single sample in a study of T-cell memory formation after mild COVID-19. TCRdb recomputed calls from the 5' RACE reads with MiXCR, one row per CDR3 protein. The table lists 350,000 to 500,000 distinct CDR3 sequences, about a sixth of them singletons. Sequencing was carried out using PBMCs or a T cell subset sorted from them (not recorded which). The source of these receptors is a man between 18 and 29 years old who had mild COVID-19 (a few samples of this study predate the infection). Cell type and time point are not known.

The V gene is TRBV6-5, the J gene TRBJ2-4; D gene unclear. Trimming took 2 bases from V and 0 from J, leaving 5 bases between them. The length of the CDR3 is 14 residues. CDR1 and CDR2 (germline): MNHEY, SVGAGI. CDR3 in DNA: TGTGCCAGCAGTTACGCCGCAGCCAAAAACATTCAGTACTTC. It yields the protein CASSYAAAKNIQYF.

The rearrangement uses TRBV18 and TRBJ2-7, with 9 bases lining up with TRBD2. V trimming: 0 bases; J trimming: 4 bases; junction bases outside the gene matches: 19. This CDR3 contains 20 residues. Germline-derived CDR1 and CDR2 are KGHSH and LQKENI. CDR3 sequence (DNA): TGTGCCAGCTCACCACCGGTCGACTTAGCGGGGGCTCCGGGCCTTTACGAGCAGTACTTC. Its protein product is CASSPPVDLAGAPGLYEQYF.

This clonotype has just a few counts. This chain joins TRBV5-1 and TRBJ2-4, with D perhaps given as TRBD1 or TRBD2 (6 bases each). Per the germline V gene, CDR1 is SGHRS and CDR2 is YFSETQ. CDR3 length equals 16 residues. V lost 0 bases and J lost 4, with 14 bases in between. CDR3 amino acids: CASSLEGQGGKNIQYF. CDR3 nucleotide sequence: TGCGCCAGCAGCTTGGAGGGACAAGGGGGGAAAAACATTCAGTACTTC.

This clonotype was seen more than once but under ten times. This chain links TRBV7-3 with TRBJ2-1; maybe TRBD2 (5 bases). This CDR3 comprises 15 residues. V lost 2 bases to trimming and J lost 3 bases, with 11 bases between them. Germline lookup yields CDR1 SGHTA and CDR2 FQGTGA. Written as DNA, the CDR3 is TGTGCCAGCAGCTTAGGTGCGGGTTTCTACAATGAGCAGTTCTTC. Its protein is CASSLGAGFYNEQFF. The variable domain in full, completed from reference TRBV7-3 and TRBJ2-1, reads GAGVSQTPSNKVTEKGKYVELRCDPISGHTALYWYRQSLGQGPEFLIYFQGTGAADDSGLPNDRFFAVRPEGSVSTLKIQRTERGDSAVYLCASSLGAGFYNEQFFGPGTRLTVL.

This clonotype came up a few times. V usage is TRBV7-9 and J usage is TRBJ2-1; D is unresolved. Trimming took off 5 bases at V and 3 bases at J, with 11 bases between the two ends. The CDR3 length is 14 residues. The germline gives CDR1 SEHNR, CDR2 FQNEAQ (reference sequence). CDR3: CASSPRVVYNEQFF. CDR3 coding DNA: TGTGCCAGCAGCCCCCGCGTGGTCTACAATGAGCAGTTCTTC.

The rearrangement uses TRBV10-3 and TRBJ2-3; 7 nucleotides match TRBD1. CDR1 and CDR2 (germline): ENHRY, SYGVKD. J gave up 3 bases and V 7 bases, and 4 bases lay outside the gene matches. The CDR3 loop spans 13 amino acids. This CDR3 is CAIKGRGTDTQYF. CDR3 nucleotide sequence: TGTGCCATCAAGGGCAGGGGGACAGATACGCAGTATTTT.

The genes are TRBV2 and TRBJ1-2; no reliable D call. CDR3 length: 12 amino acids. CDR1 is SNHLY, CDR2 FYNNEI, per germline. V lost 5 bases to trimming and J lost 9 bases, with 13 bases between them. The CDR3 loop is CASSLLGGRYTF. CDR3 in DNA: TGTGCCAGCAGTCTGCTAGGCGGGCGCTACACCTTC.

The sample holds a few counts of this clonotype. DNA of the CDR3: TGTGCCAGCAGTTCCCTTAATTCACCCCTCCACTTT. It encodes CASSSLNSPLHF. The gene calls are TRBV12-3 or TRBV12-4 and TRBJ1-6; no firm D call. The V end lost 4 bases, the J end lost 6 bases, and 4 bases lay between the germline ends. This CDR3 is built from 12 residues.

V gene TRBV20-1 combines with J gene TRBJ1-5; 8 nucleotides agree with TRBD1. Germline values: CDR1 DFQATT, CDR2 SNEGSKA (reference sequence). This CDR3 contains 16 residues. V lost 0 bases, J lost 5 bases, and 9 bases stayed unmatched. Here the CDR3 reads CSARDFRTGFDQPQHF. CDR3 in DNA: TGCAGTGCTAGAGATTTTCGGACAGGGTTCGATCAGCCCCAGCATTTT.

This clonotype was seen more than once but under ten times. The rearrangement links TRBV10-3 to TRBJ2-1; D is perhaps TRBD1 (5 bases). Germline V gives CDR1 ENHRY, CDR2 SYGVKD. The CDR3 is 12 residues long. Deletions cut 3 bases from V and 10 bases from J, with 10 bases between. CDR3 in DNA: TGTGCCATCAGTGACCAGAACAGGGAGCAGTTCTTC. It encodes CAISDQNREQFF.

V is TRBV9 and J is TRBJ2-1, with D perhaps TRBD2 (6 bases). This CDR3 is built from 19 residues. Germline V gives CDR1 SGDLS, CDR2 YYNGEE. V lost 4 bases to trimming and J lost 0 bases, with 23 bases between them. The CDR3 is CASSSLGGGPSSSYNEQFF. The CDR3 DNA is TGTGCCAGCAGCAGCTTGGGGGGAGGCCCCTCCTCCTCCTACAATGAGCAGTTCTTC.

The chain couples TRBV3-1 to TRBJ2-5, with 14 bases that match TRBD2. Germline V gene sequence: CDR1 LGHDT, CDR2 YNNKEL (reference sequence). V shed 9 bases, J shed 6 bases, and the junction held 9 bases outside the gene matches. This CDR3 has 15 amino acids. In DNA, the CDR3 is TGTGCCAGTACTAAAGGACTAGCGGGGGGAAAGACCCAGTACTTC. Translation: CASTKGLAGGKTQYF.

This clonotype turned up a few times. The rearrangement links TRBV5-5 to TRBJ1-2; the D is unclear. The CDR3 sequence is 17 residues long. V was clipped by 3 bases and J by 4 bases, with 22 bases between them. The germline gives CDR1 SGHKS, CDR2 YYEKEE (reference sequence). In nucleotides, the CDR3 is TGTGCCAGCAGCTACGCCGTCTCGGAATGGAGCCTCTATGGCTACACCTTC. Its translation: CASSYAVSEWSLYGYTF. Full variable domain (missing parts from reference TRBV5-5 and TRBJ1-2): DAGVTQSPTHLIKTRGQQVTLRCSPISGHKSVSWYQQVLGQGPQFIFQYYEKEERGRGNFPDRFSARQFPNYSSELNVNALLLGDSALYLCASSYAVSEWSLYGYTFGSGTRLTVV.

The sample holds a few counts of this clonotype. The chain is built from TRBV9 and TRBJ1-5; tentatively, D is TRBD1 (5 bases). Per the germline V gene, CDR1 is SGDLS and CDR2 is YYNGEE. The CDR3 runs to 15 residues. Trimming pared 4 bases from V and 3 bases from J, leaving 14 bases between. This chain's CDR3 is CASSPTWGHNQPQHF. As DNA, the CDR3 is TGTGCCAGCAGCCCGACGTGGGGCCACAATCAGCCCCAGCATTTT.

The chain combines TRBV29-1 with TRBJ2-1; tentative D call: TRBD2 (6 bases). The CDR3 covers 11 residues. Germline CDR1 and CDR2: SQVTM and ANQGSEA. The chain's CDR3 is CSGGDYNEQFF. In DNA form, the CDR3 reads TGCTCCGGGGGAGATTACAATGAGCAGTTCTTC.

The gene calls are TRBV9 and TRBJ2-3; perhaps D is TRBD1 or TRBD2 (5 bases each). Trimming removed 3 bases from V and 0 bases from J, with 11 bases in between. The germline V gene has CDR1 SGDLS and CDR2 YYNGEE. The CDR3 runs 15 residues. CDR3 nucleotide sequence: TGTGCCAGCAGCGGAGAGGGGTTTAGCACAGATACGCAGTATTTT. This translates into CASSGEGFSTDTQYF.